This TCR beta chain was identified in a study of cytomegalovirus exposure and HLA in healthy donors. About this clone itself: Its specificity is not known.

This CDR3 comprises 18 residues. V gave up 0 bases and J gave up 10 bases; unmatched junction bases: 15. Germline V gene data show CDR1 as SGHAT and CDR2 as FQNNGV. The study's findings and limits: Subsequent analysis showed first-cohort TCR clusters tending to co-occur in 120 validation repertoires. A few CMV-associated chains were confirmed in vitro to be specific for CMV antigens.

Clones were sequenced by immunoSEQ multiplex PCR, and TCRdb holds only the in-frame ones, with some missing. The sample has about 44,000 clones; over 85% are singletons. V and J are TRBV11-2 and TRBJ2-1; 10 bases are shared with TRBD2. This TCR was recovered from a woman aged 18 to 35 in good health and CMV-seronegative. Sample: PBMCs. The CDR3 here is CASSLEVSGGLLVLEQFF. CDR3 bases: TGTGCCAGCAGCTTAGAAGTTAGCGGGGGGCTACTGGTTCTCGAGCAGTTCTTC.